This T cell receptor (delta chain) was captured by sequencing in a study of human gamma delta and Vdelta1 T cells. Study-wide results and limits: Acute myeloid leukemia was reportedly broadly targeted by polyclonal Delta One T cells.

Trimming removed 2 bases from V and 5 bases from J, with 30 bases in between. This CDR3 region has 20 residues. Germline values: CDR1 TSWWSYY, CDR2 QGS. Concerning this clone itself: The antigen is undetermined.

TCRdb re-identified clones in the PCR reads via CATT. The table records some 14,000 delta-chain clones, under 50% of them present only once. Source material: Vdelta1 gamma-delta T cells from blood grown in culture (DOT cells). The receptor was derived from a human donor in good health. V usage is TRDV1 and J usage is TRDJ1; D ambiguous. This CDR3 is CALGEIKRPRDMGGADKLIF. The CDR3 coding sequence is TGTGCTCTTGGGGAAATCAAGCGGCCCCGCGACATGGGTGGAGCGGATAAACTCATCTTT.